This T cell receptor beta chain was sequenced for a study of blood T cell repertoires in COVID-19. Study-wide background: Sources were T cells, B-cell-depleted T cells, or PBMCs; the material itself was cDNA or gDNA.

The authors' processing: How many nucleated cells were present was estimated from reference gene primer amplification. Assay: immunoSEQ multiplex PCR; the TCRdb copy retains only in-frame clones and omits some. V and J calls and clone size come straight from that table; D and trimming were deduced from the DNA. This table has a few hundred thousand clones, about 88% appearing once. The V end was cut by 1 base, the J end by 7 bases, with 16 bases between. The CDR3 covers 15 residues. Germline values: CDR1 SGHTA, CDR2 FQGNSA. Cohort allocation depended upon clinical history that participants reported. What the recovered Cohort 3 donors had was two negative PCRs, clearance, or symptom resolution.

The specimen was PBMCs or T cells enriched from blood (not recorded which). The origin of this receptor is a woman between 45 and 60 years old who had recovered from COVID-19. This sequence joins TRBV7-2 and TRBJ1-1; D gene ambiguous. The chain's CDR3 is CASSLVGSGSDEAFF. Written as DNA, the CDR3 is TGTGCCAGCAGCTTAGTAGGTTCGGGGAGCGATGAAGCTTTCTTT.